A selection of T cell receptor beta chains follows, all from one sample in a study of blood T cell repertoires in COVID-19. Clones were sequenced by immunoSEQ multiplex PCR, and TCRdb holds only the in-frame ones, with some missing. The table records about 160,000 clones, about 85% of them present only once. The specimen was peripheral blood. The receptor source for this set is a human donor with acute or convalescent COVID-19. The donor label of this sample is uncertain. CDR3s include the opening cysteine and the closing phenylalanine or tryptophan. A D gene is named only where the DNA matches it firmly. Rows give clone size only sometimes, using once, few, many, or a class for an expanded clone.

TGTGCCAGCAGCTTCGGACAGGGGGCGGATTCACCCCTCCACTTT	CASSFGQGADSPLHF	TRBD1	TRBJ1-6	TRBV11-3	.
TGTGCCAGTAGTATTGAGTCGGGGGTAACCTACGAGCAGTACTTC	CASSIESGVTYEQYF	.	TRBJ2-7	TRBV19	.
TGTGCCAGCAGAGAAGAGAGAACTAATGAAAAACTGTTTTTT	CASREERTNEKLFF	.	TRBJ1-4	TRBV2	.
TGTGCCAGCTCACCTGGCAGGGACTATGGCTACACCTTC	CASSPGRDYGYTF	.	TRBJ1-2	TRBV18	.
TGTGCCAGCAGCTTAGGATCTTTGGCAGAAGCTTTCTTT	CASSLGSLAEAFF	.	TRBJ1-1	TRBV13	.
TGTGCCAGCAGCCAAGGAAGGAGGGGCGTCACTGAAGCTTTCTTT	CASSQGRRGVTEAFF	.	TRBJ1-1	TRBV3-1/TRBV3-2	.
TGTGCCAGCAGCTTAGACAGAAACCTAGAGACCCAGTACTTC	CASSLDRNLETQYF	.	TRBJ2-5	TRBV7-2	few
TGTGCCAGTAAACCCCCGAGGAACACTGAAGCTTTCTTT	CASKPPRNTEAFF	.	TRBJ1-1	TRBV19	.
TGTGCCAGTAGAGCCCCCGGGACAACCAACTATGGCTACACCTTC	CASRAPGTTNYGYTF	.	TRBJ1-2	TRBV19	.
TGTGCCAGCTCACCCCTGGGGCAGTTTGGGTACAATGAGCAGTTCTTC	CASSPLGQFGYNEQFF	.	TRBJ2-1	TRBV18	.
TGTGCCAGCAGTCCGGACAGTATTTCTTCACCCCTCCACTTT	CASSPDSISSPLHF	.	TRBJ1-6	TRBV28	.
TGTGCCACCCGAGTGGAGGGCTCCTATAATTCACCCCTCCACTTT	CATRVEGSYNSPLHF	.	TRBJ1-6	TRBV15	.
TGTGCCAGCAGCCAAGATAGTAACAGAGACTACGAGCAGTACTTC	CASSQDSNRDYEQYF	.	TRBJ2-7	TRBV14	.
TGTGCCTGGAAAAGGCAGGCTTATAATCAGCCCCAGCATTTT	CAWKRQAYNQPQHF	.	TRBJ1-5	TRBV30	.
TGCGCCAGCAGCCCGCAGGCTAGCGGGGGGGGTTCGGGCAAAAACATTCAGTACTTC	CASSPQASGGGSGKNIQYF	TRBD2	TRBJ2-4	TRBV5-1	.
TGTGCCAGCAGCCGGGACAGGGTGAACACTGAAGCTTTCTTT	CASSRDRVNTEAFF	TRBD1	TRBJ1-1	TRBV3-1/TRBV3-2	.
TGTGCCAGCAGCCAAGATTCACTAGCGGGGGCCCCCAACATTCAGTACTTC	CASSQDSLAGAPNIQYF	TRBD2	TRBJ2-4	TRBV3-1/TRBV3-2	.
TGTGCCAGCAGCCGTTCGGAGGGGAAACTGTTTTTT	CASSRSEGKLFF	.	TRBJ1-4	TRBV3-1/TRBV3-2	once
TGTGCCAGCAGTCCAACAGGGAATCAGCCCCAGCATTTT	CASSPTGNQPQHF	.	TRBJ1-5	TRBV6-6	.
TGTGCCAGCTCAGCCGACAGTGCCAATAACTATGGCTACACCTTC	CASSADSANNYGYTF	.	TRBJ1-2	TRBV18	once
TGCGCCAGCAGTGTTGGACAGAAGCCCCAGCATTTT	CASSVGQKPQHF	.	TRBJ1-5	TRBV10-1	.
TGCGCCAGCAGCGCGGGACAGCTTAAGAACACTGAAGCTTTCTTT	CASSAGQLKNTEAFF	TRBD1	TRBJ1-1	TRBV5-1	.
TGTGCCAGCAGCCAAGGGATGACAATAGCGGGGAGCACAGATACGCAGTATTTT	CASSQGMTIAGSTDTQYF	TRBD2	TRBJ2-3	TRBV4-2	.
TGTGCCAGTAGTCCACAGGTCCTGAACACTGAAGCTTTCTTT	CASSPQVLNTEAFF	.	TRBJ1-1	TRBV19	.
TGTGCCAGCAGCTCGACACCCGCAACTAATGAAAAACTGTTTTTT	CASSSTPATNEKLFF	.	TRBJ1-4	TRBV5-4	.
TGTGCCAGCAGCTTGGGACTAGCGGTCTCCTACGAGCAGTACTTC	CASSLGLAVSYEQYF	TRBD2	TRBJ2-7	TRBV5-4	.
TGTGCCAGCTCAGAGACTAGCGTGGTAGTTGACTACGAGCAGTACTTC	CASSETSVVVDYEQYF	TRBD2	TRBJ2-7	TRBV18	.
TGTGCCAGCAGTTACTCGAGCTCCTACGAGCAGTACTTC	CASSYSSSYEQYF	.	TRBJ2-7	TRBV6-2/TRBV6-3	.
TGTGCCAGCAGCCGCGGTCCGGGACAGGGGGCAGATACGCAGTATTTT	CASSRGPGQGADTQYF	TRBD1	TRBJ2-3	TRBV9	.
TGTGCCAGCAGGTACCGGGACTCCGAGCAGTACTTC	CASRYRDSEQYF	.	TRBJ2-7	TRBV27	.
TGTGCCAGCTCCCCTCCTTTCCCAGATACGCAGTATTTT	CASSPPFPDTQYF	.	TRBJ2-3	TRBV18	.
TGTGCCAGCAGTTACTTAGAGAACACTGAAGCTTTCTTT	CASSYLENTEAFF	.	TRBJ1-1	TRBV6-5	once
TGTGCCAGCAACGAAAGGGGCCTTTACCAAGAGACCCAGTACTTC	CASNERGLYQETQYF	.	TRBJ2-5	TRBV6-5	.
TGTGCCAGCAGCTTAAACTACGGGAAGAACACTGAAGCTTTCTTT	CASSLNYGKNTEAFF	.	TRBJ1-1	TRBV7-9	.
TGTGCCAGTAGCCGGAGGACAGGGACTAATGAAAAACTGTTTTTT	CASSRRTGTNEKLFF	TRBD1	TRBJ1-4	TRBV19	.
TGCGCCAGCAGCCATGCCGGGACGAACACCGGGGAGCTGTTTTTT	CASSHAGTNTGELFF	.	TRBJ2-2	TRBV4-1	.
TGTGCCTGGGGGACAGGGACAGATACGCAGTATTTT	CAWGTGTDTQYF	TRBD1	TRBJ2-3	TRBV30	.
TGTGCCAGCAGCCCCCCTCGCGGGGGGTCATACGAGCAGTACTTC	CASSPPRGGSYEQYF	TRBD2	TRBJ2-7	TRBV7-9	.
TGTGCCAGCAGTGACGGTGACAGGGGCGAAAAACTGTTTTTT	CASSDGDRGEKLFF	TRBD1	TRBJ1-4	TRBV2	.
TGTGCCAGCAGTGAACTCGGACAATCGAACACTGAAGCTTTCTTT	CASSELGQSNTEAFF	.	TRBJ1-1	TRBV6-1	.
TGCGCCAGCGGTTCTTGGAGGGGGCCCTCTGGGGCCAACGTCCTGACTTTC	CASGSWRGPSGANVLTF	.	TRBJ2-6	TRBV5-1	.
TGTGCCAGTAGTGTCGCACAGGGGGCCTATGGCTACACCTTC	CASSVAQGAYGYTF	TRBD1	TRBJ1-2	TRBV19	few
TGTGCCAGCAGCTTAGTTGGGGCGAACACTGAAGCTTTCTTT	CASSLVGANTEAFF	.	TRBJ1-1	TRBV7-8	few
TGTGCCAGTAGTATAGATCTCGCCCGAGCCGGGGGCAATCAGCCCCAGCATTTT	CASSIDLARAGGNQPQHF	.	TRBJ1-5	TRBV19	.
TGTGCCAGCAGCCATGGGACTAGCGGCGGGTATAGAGAGACCCAGTACTTC	CASSHGTSGGYRETQYF	TRBD2	TRBJ2-5	TRBV3-1/TRBV3-2	.
TGTGCCAGCAGTTACCTTGGCGGCGGCCGGCCTTATGGCTACACCTTC	CASSYLGGGRPYGYTF	.	TRBJ1-2	TRBV28	.
TGTGCCAGCAGCCGGCGGGACAGGGGCCTGAACACTGAAGCTTTCTTT	CASSRRDRGLNTEAFF	TRBD1	TRBJ1-1	TRBV3-1/TRBV3-2	.
TGTGCCAGCTCAACATCGGGGGGGAATTCACCCCTCCACTTT	CASSTSGGNSPLHF	.	TRBJ1-6	TRBV18	.
TGTGCCAGCAGCAATACAGGGGTTGGGGGCTACACCTTC	CASSNTGVGGYTF	TRBD1	TRBJ1-2	TRBV7-2	.
TGTGCCAGCTCATCTAGCAGTACTGGAAACACCATATATTTT	CASSSSSTGNTIYF	.	TRBJ1-3	TRBV18	.